These 13 T cell receptor beta chains share one sample of origin, sequenced in a study of blood T cell repertoires in COVID-19. Data came from immunoSEQ multiplex PCR; TCRdb stores just in-frame clones and leaves some out. This sample yields about 62,000 clones, of which approximately 92% are seen a single time; roughly 18% belongs to the top ten. The sequenced material came from peripheral blood. Receptors originate from a woman aged 55-70 years with COVID-19, enrolled during active disease.

The CDR3 DNA reads as TGTGCCAGCAGTTCGTACAAGCGAGGACTAGCGGGAGGCCAAGAGACCCAGTACTTC. Its protein is CASSSYKRGLAGGQETQYF. The chain employs TRBV28 and TRBJ2-5; TRBD2 agrees at 14 bases. The CDR3 consists of 19 residues. The germline V gene encodes CDR1 MDHEN and CDR2 SYDVKM. With 4 bases clipped from V and 1 base from J, the junction kept 11 bases outside the gene matches.

The gene calls are TRBV2 and TRBJ2-1; 10 bases match TRBD1. Germline V gene data show CDR1 as SNHLY and CDR2 as FYNNEI. Germline trimming cut 7 bases from V and 8 bases from J; bases unmatched to any gene: 11. The length of the CDR3 is 15 residues. CDR3 in amino acids: CASTAPGQGLDEQFF. DNA for the CDR3: TGTGCCAGCACGGCTCCGGGACAGGGGTTGGATGAGCAGTTCTTC.

The chain combines TRBV6-1 with TRBJ2-7; 8 bases agree with TRBD2. The V segment lost 3 bases and the J segment 1 base; nucleotides outside the gene matches: 5. The germline CDR1 and CDR2 sequences are MNHNS and SASEGT. The CDR3 contains 15 residues. The CDR3 is CASSESLAGSYEQYF. The DNA of the CDR3 is TGTGCCAGCAGTGAGAGCCTAGCGGGTTCCTACGAGCAGTACTTC.

V and J are TRBV20-1 and TRBJ2-7; no firm D call. The CDR3 runs 11 residues. V was shortened by 3 bases and J by 6 bases, with 9 bases between the two germline ends. The germline CDR1 and CDR2 sequences are DFQATT and SNEGSKA (reference sequence). CDR3 DNA sequence: TGCAGTGCTAGTCCCGTTCCCGAGCAGTACTTC. Protein: CSASPVPEQYF.

The gene calls are TRBV6-2 or TRBV6-3 and TRBJ1-3; maybe TRBD1 (5 bases). The V gene's germline CDR1 is MNHEY and CDR2 SVGEGT. The V gene lost 4 bases and the J gene lost 8 bases, with 12 bases spanning the gap. The CDR3 runs to 13 residues. Here the CDR3 DNA reads TGTGCCAGCAGTTGGCAGGGTCAGGACACCATATATTTT. Protein product: CASSWQGQDTIYF.

CDR3 sequence (DNA): TGCGCCAGTTCGGACAGGGTTAATGAAAAACTGTTTTTT. It translates to CASSDRVNEKLFF. This chain uses TRBV5-1 with TRBJ1-4; 8 nucleotides align to TRBD1. The length of the CDR3 is 13 residues. Germline trimming cut 8 bases from V and 4 bases from J; bases unmatched to any gene: 4. Germline loops: CDR1 SGHRS, CDR2 YFSETQ.

J is TRBJ1-4 and V is TRBV2; D uncertain. Germline-derived CDR1 and CDR2 are SNHLY and FYNNEI. V dropped 4 bases and J dropped 10 bases, with 16 bases sitting between them. This CDR3 is built from 14 residues. In nucleotides, the CDR3 is TGTGCCAGCAGTGTAGGATCCACAAGGAGAAAACTGTTTTTT. Translation: CASSVGSTRRKLFF.

This chain's CDR3 is CASSTLLASWEQYF. CDR3 in DNA: TGTGCCAGTAGTACTCTCTTAGCTTCGTGGGAGCAGTACTTC. The V and J genes are TRBV19 and TRBJ2-7; D is unresolved. V shed 4 bases and J shed 7 bases, with 17 bases lying between them. The CDR3 spans 14 residues. Germline CDR1 and CDR2: LNHDA and SQIVND (reference sequence).

CDR3 sequence: CATASAGSNQPQHF. Written as DNA, the CDR3 is TGTGCCACCGCGTCGGCCGGGTCCAATCAGCCCCAGCATTTT. The J gene is TRBJ1-5, the V gene TRBV6-5; D remains unclear. Germline loops: CDR1 MNHEY, CDR2 SVGAGI. V lost 10 bases to trimming and J lost 3 bases, with 16 bases between them. CDR3 size: 14 residues.

This chain uses TRBV2 with TRBJ1-5, with 9 bases matching TRBD1. This CDR3 spans 16 amino acids. V was clipped by 3 bases and J by 7 bases; unmatched bases: 10. Germline V gene data show CDR1 as SNHLY and CDR2 as FYNNEI. CDR3 residues: CASSEGGTGMRQPQHF. As DNA, the CDR3 is TGTGCCAGCAGTGAGGGGGGGACAGGGATGAGGCAGCCCCAGCATTTT.

The rearrangement joins TRBV11-3 to TRBJ2-2; no firm D call. The CDR3 loop spans 11 amino acids. V dropped 5 bases and J dropped 6 bases, with 4 bases sitting between them. Germline V gene lookup returns CDR1 SGHNT and CDR2 YENEEA. CDR3 DNA sequence: TGTGCCAGCAGCGGCCCCGGGGAGCTGTTTTTT. Encoded protein: CASSGPGELFF. The whole variable domain, filled in from reference TRBV11-3 and TRBJ2-2, reads EAGVVQSPRYKIIEKKQPVAFWCNPISGHNTLYWYLQNLGQGPELLIRYENEEAVDDSQLPKDRFSAERLKGVDSTLKIQPAELGDSAVYLCASSGPGELFFGEGSRLTVL.

J is TRBJ2-7 and V is TRBV5-5, with 7 bases fitting TRBD1. Trimming cost V 1 base and J 4 bases; bases outside gene matches: 11. The CDR3 sequence is 16 residues long. Germline values: CDR1 SGHKS, CDR2 YYEKEE (reference sequence). CDR3 nucleotides: TGTGCCAGCAGCTTGTTCCCGCCGGGACAGTCTTACGAGCAGTACTTC. Protein product: CASSLFPPGQSYEQYF.

This chain uses TRBV9 with TRBJ2-1, with 11 bases fitting TRBD2. The CDR3 runs 17 residues. After removal of 3 bases from V and 7 bases from J, the junction contained 12 bases not matched to a gene. Germline assignment: CDR1 SGDLS and CDR2 YYNGEE. CDR3 DNA sequence: TGTGCCAGCAGCGGCCGGACTAGCGGGCTAAGGGAGAATGAGCAGTTCTTC. Its protein is CASSGRTSGLRENEQFF.